This TCR beta chain was profiled in a study of blood T cell repertoires in COVID-19. Study information: COVID-19 samples collected from the United States, Italy and Spain covered acute and convalescent phases.

The repertoire was sequenced with immunoSEQ multiplex PCR; TCRdb's copy has only in-frame clones and lacks some. Here the sample spans over 75,000 clones, approximately 90% being singletons. Trimming pared 0 bases from V and 4 bases from J, leaving 9 bases between. Germline CDR1 is ENHRY and CDR2 is SYGVKD. This CDR3 has 14 amino acids. The TCR was taken from a human donor with COVID-19, enrolled during active disease. The donor label of this sample is uncertain. The chain combines TRBV10-3 with TRBJ1-2; D ambiguous. Sequencing input: peripheral blood. CDR3 DNA sequence: TGTGCCATCAGTGAGTCGACGAGCGCCTATGGCTACACCTTC. Protein: CAISESTSAYGYTF.